This TCR beta chain emerged from a study of blood T cell repertoires in COVID-19. Some clones are missing from TCRdb's copy, which holds only in-frame ones; the method was immunoSEQ multiplex PCR. The table records about 110,000 clones, 71% of them present only once. The CDR3 consists of 14 residues. CDR1 and CDR2 (germline): MNHEY, SVGAGI. Trimming left V 8 bases short and J 2 bases short, with 13 bases between. Sequenced material: peripheral blood. The sequence was obtained from a human donor with acute or convalescent COVID-19. The donor label of this sample is uncertain. V is TRBV6-5 and J is TRBJ1-3; TRBD1 might be the D (6 bases). The CDR3 coding sequence is TGTGCCAGCGGGGAGGGGACAACTGGAAACACCATATATTTT. Its translation: CASGEGTTGNTIYF.